One sample yielded the 30 T cell receptor beta chains listed below, sequenced in a study of shared clonotypes between healthy human individuals. Generated by immunoSEQ multiplex PCR, the TCRdb table keeps only in-frame clones and is missing some. The sample carries around 100,000 clones, approximately 65% recorded once. Sequenced material: memory CD8+ T cells sorted from blood. Subset reported: CD45RO+ cells pooled with CCR7-negative TemRA cells. The receptors derive from a woman aged 30 to 39 in good health.

This sequence joins TRBV5-1 and TRBJ1-4; TRBD1 agrees at 8 bases. CDR3 size: 16 residues. Germline values: CDR1 SGHRS, CDR2 YFSETQ. Germline trimming cut 4 bases from V and 7 bases from J; bases unmatched to any gene: 12. The CDR3 nucleotides read TGCGCCAGCAGCAACAGGGGGTTAGAATTGAGTGAAAAACTGTTTTTT. It yields the protein CASSNRGLELSEKLFF. The full variable domain, its missing parts supplied by reference TRBV5-1 and TRBJ1-4, is KAGVTQTPRYLIKTRGQQVTLSCSPISGHRSVSWYQQTPGQGLQFLFEYFSETQRNKGNFPGRFSGRQFSNSRSEMNVSTLELGDSALYLCASSNRGLELSEKLFFGSGTQLSVL.

The CDR3 protein is CASRGLLKNTEAFF. CDR3 bases: TGCGCCAGCAGGGGGTTATTAAAAAACACTGAAGCTTTCTTT. The chain carries TRBV4-1 and TRBJ1-1; D call uncertain. This CDR3 contains 14 residues. V lost 6 bases to trimming and J lost 2 bases, with 13 bases between them. Germline CDR1 is MGHRA and CDR2 is YSYEKL.

The V call is TRBV14, the J call TRBJ1-1; no clear D. With 3 bases removed from V and 5 bases from J, the gap between germline ends came to 16 bases. Germline-derived CDR1 and CDR2 are SGHDN and FVKESK. This CDR3 region has 15 residues. The CDR3 spells CASSHYTGRETEAFF. Here the CDR3 DNA reads TGTGCCAGCAGCCATTATACGGGGAGGGAAACTGAAGCTTTCTTT.

This clone appeared a few times. V is TRBV27 and J is TRBJ2-7; 9 nucleotides align to TRBD2. The germline V gene has CDR1 MNHEY and CDR2 SMNVEV (reference sequence). With V trimmed by 6 bases and J by 2 bases, 5 bases remained unmatched. The length of the CDR3 is 14 residues. CDR3 loop: CASRRLADPYEQYF. Here the CDR3 DNA reads TGTGCCAGCAGACGACTAGCGGATCCCTACGAGCAGTACTTC.

V gene TRBV11-2 combines with J gene TRBJ2-5; D possibly corresponds to TRBD1 (6 bases). Between the trimmed V and J ends, which lost 6 bases and 5 bases, there was a span of 13 bases. In germline, CDR1 is SGHAT, CDR2 FQNNGV. The CDR3 totals 13 residues. The CDR3 here is CASSRQVRETQYF. DNA of the CDR3: TGTGCCAGCAGTCGACAGGTTCGGGAGACCCAGTACTTC.

There are many counts of this clone. Here the CDR3 DNA reads TGTGCCAGCAGTGGAACCCCCTTTTCTAGCGGAGATTACAATGAGCAGTTCTTC. Its translation: CASSGTPFSSGDYNEQFF. The V gene is TRBV25-1, the J gene TRBJ2-1; TRBD2 aligns across 7 bases. The CDR3 is 18 amino acids. Germline V gives CDR1 MGHDK, CDR2 SYGVNS. V lost 4 bases and J lost 4; bases outside the gene matches: 16.

The chain carries TRBV28 and TRBJ2-1, with 15 bases that match TRBD2. Germline values: CDR1 MDHEN, CDR2 SYDVKM. The CDR3 consists of 15 residues. The J segment lost 7 bases and the V segment lost 5 bases, leaving 3 bases of the junction unmatched. The DNA of the CDR3 is TGTGCCAGCAGTCACGGACTAGCGGGAGGGAATGAGCAGTTCTTC. This encodes CASSHGLAGGNEQFF.

On this clone: Compared with germline, one end of the junction differs, possibly owing to a read error. The chain combines TRBV27 with TRBJ2-3; 8 bases map to TRBD2. The CDR3 spans 16 residues. In germline, CDR1 is MNHEY, CDR2 SMNVEV (reference sequence). The CDR3 here is CASIRVAGSLTDAQYF. The CDR3 DNA sequence: TGTGCCAGCATTCGAGTAGCGGGGTCTCTCACAGATGCGCAGTATTTT.

The chain combines TRBV6-6 with TRBJ2-5; D perhaps matches TRBD2 (5 bases). V shed 2 bases and J shed 3 bases, with 7 bases lying between them. Germline CDR1 reads MNHNY; CDR2 reads SVGAGI (reference sequence). The CDR3 has 13 residues. The CDR3 sequence is CASSYLGEETQYF. The CDR3 nucleotides read TGTGCCAGCAGTTACCTGGGAGAAGAGACCCAGTACTTC.

As regards this clone: Other DNA sequences from this sample encode an identical CDR3 as well. The genes are TRBV4-1 and TRBJ1-4, with no clear D. Germline V gene data show CDR1 as MGHRA and CDR2 as YSYEKL. CDR3 length equals 14 residues. V gave up 1 base and J gave up 1 base, with 4 bases separating them. CDR3 DNA: TGCGCCAGCAGCCAAGGGCTAACTAATGAAAAACTGTTTTTT. It codes for CASSQGLTNEKLFF.

The V call is TRBV5-4, the J call TRBJ1-1; D is possibly TRBD1 (5 bases). The germline CDR1 and CDR2 sequences are SGHNT and YYREEE (reference sequence). Trimming removed 2 bases at V and 2 bases at J, with 25 bases between. This CDR3 region has 19 residues. CDR3 DNA: TGTGCCAGCAGCTTCTTACCCCGGATTATCGGGGGGGTTAACACTGAAGCTTTCTTT. It specifies CASSFLPRIIGGVNTEAFF.

This clone was observed a handful of times. The V call is TRBV5-1, the J call TRBJ2-7; 13 positions match TRBD2. The CDR3 loop spans 16 amino acids. J gave up 5 bases and V 4 bases, and 9 bases lay outside the gene matches. In germline, CDR1 is SGHRS, CDR2 YFSETQ. The CDR3: CASSPNPGTSGNEQYF. The CDR3 DNA reads TGCGCCAGCAGCCCAAATCCCGGGACTAGCGGGAACGAGCAGTACTTC.

The chain joins TRBV6-4 to TRBJ1-2, with no clear D. This CDR3 is built from 15 residues. Between the trimmed V and J ends, which lost 4 bases and 1 base, there was a span of 13 bases. The germline V gene has CDR1 MRHNA and CDR2 SNTAGT. CDR3 coding DNA: TGTGCCAGCAGTGTCCGGGCCGAGGTTAACTATGGCTACACCTTC. Amino acid sequence: CASSVRAEVNYGYTF.

The genes are TRBV28 and TRBJ1-4; D might be TRBD1 (6 bases). Germline V gives CDR1 MDHEN, CDR2 SYDVKM. The CDR3 is 15 amino acids. V lost 2 bases to trimming and J lost 6 bases, with 13 bases between them. This CDR3 is CASSLGGASHEKLFF. The CDR3 nucleotides read TGTGCCAGCAGTTTAGGGGGCGCATCACATGAAAAACTGTTTTTT. The full variable domain, with the rest looked up from reference TRBV28 and TRBJ1-4, is DVKVTQSSRYLVKRTGEKVFLECVQDMDHENMFWYRQDPGLGLRLIYFSYDVKMKEKGDIPEGYSVSREKKERFSLILESASTNQTSMYLCASSLGGASHEKLFFGSGTQLSVL.

V usage is TRBV6-4 and J usage is TRBJ2-7; D not certain. Trimming shortened V by 7 bases and J by 2 bases, and 12 bases separated the two germline ends. The germline V gene encodes CDR1 MRHNA and CDR2 SNTAGT. The CDR3 is made up of 13 amino acids. CDR3 in amino acids: CASTQPLPYEQYF. The CDR3 region has the DNA TGTGCCAGCACCCAGCCCCTACCCTACGAGCAGTACTTC.

This chain connects TRBV2 to TRBJ2-7, with D unclear. Trimming removed 3 bases from V and 2 bases from J, with 11 bases in between. This CDR3 spans 14 amino acids. Looked up from germline, CDR1 is SNHLY and CDR2 is FYNNEI. The CDR3 sequence: CASSEWLTTYEQYF. In DNA form, the CDR3 reads TGTGCCAGCAGTGAGTGGCTTACAACCTACGAGCAGTACTTC.

This chain joins TRBV9 and TRBJ2-2; D gene ambiguous. Germline-derived CDR1 and CDR2 are SGDLS and YYNGEE. CDR3 length: 14 amino acids. V lost 4 bases and J lost 3, with 10 bases in between. The CDR3 loop reads CASSSRSYTGELFF. The CDR3 coding sequence is TGTGCCAGCAGCTCCCGGTCCTACACCGGGGAGCTGTTTTTT.

The chain uses TRBV5-6 and TRBJ2-1; 11 bases match TRBD2. The CDR3 is 14 residues long. Germline assignment: CDR1 SGHDT and CDR2 YYEEEE. V lost 9 bases, J lost 3 bases, and 5 bases stayed unmatched. The CDR3 DNA reads as TGTGCCACCGGCCTAGCGGGAGGCTACAATGAGCAGTTCTTC. Its translation is CATGLAGGYNEQFF.

The chain combines TRBV6-1 with TRBJ1-1; the D is unclear. Germline V gene sequence: CDR1 MNHNS, CDR2 SASEGT. V lost 4 bases, J lost 7 bases, and 7 bases lay in between. This CDR3 has 11 residues. CDR3 sequence (DNA): TGTGCCAGCAGTGCCCGACGTGAAGCTTTCTTT. Protein product: CASSARREAFF.

The chain employs TRBV28 and TRBJ1-1; D unresolved. The length of the CDR3 is 11 residues. The germline CDR1 and CDR2 sequences are MDHEN and SYDVKM. Trimming stripped 4 bases from V and 3 bases from J, with 3 bases between. The CDR3 loop is CASSYHTEAFF. The DNA of the CDR3 is TGTGCCAGCAGTTACCACACTGAAGCTTTCTTT.

As regards this clone: The sample carries other DNA sequences with the same CDR3. V and J are TRBV19 and TRBJ2-7; D gene ambiguous. The CDR3 consists of 14 residues. Germline CDR1 LNHDA, CDR2 SQIVND (reference sequence). V was cut by 3 bases and J by 2 bases, with 11 bases left in between. The CDR3 sequence is CASSISGNPYEQYF. CDR3 in DNA: TGTGCCAGTAGTATTTCCGGCAACCCCTACGAGCAGTACTTC.

This clone came up many times. This chain joins TRBV6-1 and TRBJ2-1, with D maybe TRBD1 (6 bases). Trimming removed 2 bases at V and 5 bases at J, with 16 bases between. Germline V gives CDR1 MNHNS, CDR2 SASEGT. The CDR3 loop spans 16 amino acids. CDR3 DNA sequence: TGTGCCAGCAGTGAAATGACAGGAACCGGCAACAATGAGCAGTTCTTC. It encodes CASSEMTGTGNNEQFF.

This clone was detected many times. The J gene is TRBJ1-2, the V gene TRBV4-2; perhaps TRBD1 as D (6 bases). CDR1 and CDR2 from the germline V gene are LGHNA and YNFKEQ. This CDR3 region has 14 residues. Trimming shortened V by 0 bases and J by 4 bases, and 9 bases separated the two germline ends. The CDR3 DNA is TGTGCCAGCAGCCAAGAACAGGGCCTCTATGGCTACACCTTC. It is translated as CASSQEQGLYGYTF.

This clone has a single count. Additional DNA sequences in this sample encode the identical CDR3. The genes are TRBV2 and TRBJ1-5; TRBD1 matches 7 bases. This CDR3 has 15 residues. Unmatched junction bases numbered 8, after V lost 6 bases and J lost 3 bases. Germline CDR1 SNHLY, CDR2 FYNNEI. This CDR3 reads CASRGDRASNQPQHF. The DNA of the CDR3 is TGTGCCAGCAGGGGAGACAGGGCCTCCAATCAGCCCCAGCATTTT.

This chain joins TRBV11-2 and TRBJ1-4, with D uncertain. Germline V gene lookup returns CDR1 SGHAT and CDR2 FQNNGV. The CDR3 is 16 residues long. V shed 1 base and J shed 1 base, with 10 bases lying between them. The CDR3 region has the DNA TGTGCCAGCAGCTTAGTACCAGCGGAAACTAATGAAAAACTGTTTTTT. This gives the protein CASSLVPAETNEKLFF.

This rearrangement joins TRBV2 to TRBJ1-5; possibly TRBD1 for D (5 bases). V lost 6 bases and J lost 0, with 12 bases in between. This CDR3 is built from 15 residues. Germline loops: CDR1 SNHLY, CDR2 FYNNEI. Written as DNA, the CDR3 is TGTGCCAGCAGGCAGGGATTATTTAGCAATCAGCCCCAGCATTTT. Amino acids: CASRQGLFSNQPQHF.

The CDR3 reads CASSPRSGEQYF. CDR3 nucleotides: TGTGCCAGCAGCCCTCGATCGGGCGAGCAGTACTTC. The V gene is TRBV27, the J gene TRBJ2-7; D unclear. CDR3 length: 12 amino acids. The ends were cut back, 6 bases at V and 6 bases at J, with 12 bases in the middle. CDR1 MNHEY and CDR2 SMNVEV come from the germline V gene (reference sequence).

This clone turned up a few times. The rearrangement joins TRBV14 to TRBJ1-2; no reliable D call. Deletions cut 2 bases from V and 6 bases from J, with 10 bases between. CDR3 length equals 13 residues. CDR1 and CDR2 (germline): SGHDN, FVKESK. In DNA, the CDR3 is TGTGCCAGCAGCCAACGAAGGGAGAATGGCTACACCTTC. Its protein product is CASSQRRENGYTF.

The chain joins TRBV7-9 to TRBJ2-7, with 8 bases lining up with TRBD1. J was trimmed by 5 bases and V by 6 bases; bases with no gene match: 12. The CDR3 has 15 residues. CDR1 is SEHNR and CDR2 is FQNEAQ in the germline V gene (reference sequence). The CDR3 DNA reads as TGTGCCAGCAGTACCAAAGGACAGGGTCACCACGAGCAGTACTTC. Its translation is CASSTKGQGHHEQYF.

In DNA form, the CDR3 reads TGTGCCAGCAGTTTTTGGGACAGAGTAGCCTACGAGCAGTACTTC. This gives the protein CASSFWDRVAYEQYF. This chain connects TRBV28 to TRBJ2-7; TRBD1 aligns across 7 bases. CDR3 length: 15 residues. The ends lost 3 bases at V and 2 bases at J; junction bases unmatched: 7. Germline lookup yields CDR1 MDHEN and CDR2 SYDVKM.